The 8 T cell receptor beta chains given below trace back to one sample, sequenced in a study of T cells in Graves' hyperthyroidism and ophthalmopathy. RNA transcripts yielded amplified TCR beta CDR3 regions. Carried out on the TCR CDR3, a first-round RT-PCR used the HTBI primer set. TCRdb analysed the multiplex PCR reads with MiXCR anew, one entry per CDR3 protein. This table holds fewer than 350,000 distinct CDR3 sequences, roughly a fifth found once. The sample consisted of blood. These TCRs come from a man aged 45 to 65 with Graves' ophthalmopathy.

This clonotype has ten or more counts. The chain is built from TRBV19 and TRBJ2-1; D is tentatively TRBD1 or TRBD2 (5 bases each). The CDR3 sequence is 15 residues long. The ends were cut back, 9 bases at V and 3 bases at J, with 18 bases in the middle. Germline CDR1 and CDR2: LNHDA and SQIVND (reference sequence). CDR3 protein: CASSRGGQSYNEQFF. The DNA of the CDR3 is TGTGCCAGCAGCCGCGGAGGACAAAGCTACAATGAGCAGTTCTTC.

This clonotype was seen at least ten times. This rearrangement joins TRBV20-1 to TRBJ2-5; no clear D gene. The V gene's germline CDR1 is DFQATT and CDR2 SNEGSKA (reference sequence). V was trimmed by 0 bases and J by 4 bases, leaving 3 bases between them. The CDR3 is 11 amino acids. This CDR3 is CSARDRETQYF. DNA for the CDR3: TGCAGTGCTAGAGATAGAGAGACCCAGTACTTC.

This clonotype was found a few times. The rearrangement links TRBV5-1 to TRBJ1-1, with D unresolved. Germline CDR1 is SGHRS and CDR2 is YFSETQ. V lost 0 bases and J lost 4, with 13 bases in between. The CDR3 extends over 15 amino acids. CDR3 residues: CASSLVGVQGTEAFF. Here the CDR3 DNA reads TGCGCCAGCAGCTTGGTAGGAGTACAAGGCACTGAAGCTTTCTTT.

Only a few counts were recorded for this clonotype. The chain carries TRBV28 and TRBJ1-5; possible D gene TRBD1, 5 bases. Germline CDR1 is MDHEN and CDR2 is SYDVKM. The V and J ends lost 4 bases and 15 bases respectively, with 16 bases between them. The CDR3 totals 12 residues. The CDR3 bases are TGTGCCAGCAGTTACTCTTCCCGGGGCCCGCATTTT. Translating it yields CASSYSSRGPHF. Complete variable domain (other parts from reference TRBV28 and TRBJ1-5): DVKVTQSSRYLVKRTGEKVFLECVQDMDHENMFWYRQDPGLGLRLIYFSYDVKMKEKGDIPEGYSVSREKKERFSLILESASTNQTSMYLCASSYSSRGPHFGDGTRLSIL.

This clonotype was picked up a small number of times. Sequence at one end of the junction differs from germline and may be a read error. The chain recombines TRBV18 with TRBJ2-1; D call uncertain. Germline V CDR1 and CDR2: KGHSH, LQKENI. This CDR3 has 16 amino acids. The CDR3 DNA sequence: TGTGCCAGCTCATCACCGCTGTTGCTGTATTACAATGAGCAGTTCTTC. Amino acid sequence: CASSSPLLLYYNEQFF.

The V call is TRBV14, the J call TRBJ2-3, with 8 bases lining up with TRBD1. The CDR3 covers 16 residues. The germline V gene has CDR1 SGHDN and CDR2 FVKESK. The J segment lost 1 base and the V segment lost 1 base, leaving 4 bases of the junction unmatched. CDR3 amino acids: CASSQGQGLGTDTQYF. The CDR3 DNA reads as TGTGCCAGCAGCCAAGGACAGGGGTTGGGCACAGATACGCAGTATTTT.

The chain joins TRBV27 to TRBJ2-3; the D call may be TRBD1 or TRBD2 (5 bases each). From germline, CDR1 is MNHEY and CDR2 SMNVEV (reference sequence). The CDR3 runs to 18 residues. V gave up 5 bases and J gave up 2 bases, with 23 bases separating them. The CDR3 nucleotides read TGTGCCAGCAGTCCCCCTAACGGCAGCGAGGGGTTCACAGATACGCAGTATTTT. It encodes CASSPPNGSEGFTDTQYF.

This clonotype was seen ten or more times. The chain uses TRBV3-1 and TRBJ2-1, with 11 positions matching TRBD2. The CDR3 is 16 residues long. V was clipped by 4 bases and J by 3 bases; unmatched bases: 5. CDR1 is LGHDT and CDR2 is YNNKEL in the germline V gene (reference sequence). The CDR3 loop is CASSRGTSGLYNEQFF. For the CDR3, the DNA is TGTGCCAGCAGCCGGGGGACTAGCGGACTCTACAATGAGCAGTTCTTC.